These 27 T cell receptor beta chains were all obtained from the same sample, sequenced in a study of Graves' ophthalmopathy and Graves' hyperthyroidism. The authors amplified TCR beta CDR3 regions from RNA transcripts. First-round RT-PCR relied on HTBI primers, and a second-round multiplex PCR came next. TCRdb processed the multiplex PCR reads anew with MiXCR; each CDR3 protein has one entry. The sample carries about 660,000 distinct CDR3 sequences, roughly two fifths recorded once. Material for sequencing was peripheral blood. These receptors were collected from an adult man with Graves' ophthalmopathy.

About this clonotype: A much larger clonotype is one base distant, so this may be a read error. V and J are TRBV2 and TRBJ2-7; 8 bases fit TRBD1. Germline V gene data show CDR1 as SNHLY and CDR2 as FYNNEI. The CDR3 extends over 13 amino acids. This chain's CDR3 is CASSEDPSGQVNV. CDR3 DNA: TGTGCCAGCAGTGAAGATCCATCGGGACAGGTTAACGTC.

V usage is TRBV20-1 and J usage is TRBJ1-6; D may be TRBD1 (5 bases). This CDR3 comprises 14 residues. In germline, CDR1 is DFQATT, CDR2 SNEGSKA (reference sequence). The V gene lost 6 bases and the J gene lost 10 bases, with 19 bases spanning the gap. The CDR3 bases are TGCAGTGCCCCTCCGGGGGAACTTGGGTCACCCCTCCACTTT. The encoded protein is CSAPPGELGSPLHF.

The J gene is TRBJ2-5, the V gene TRBV19; D assignment may be TRBD1 or TRBD2 (5 bases each). The length of the CDR3 is 14 residues. Germline V gives CDR1 LNHDA, CDR2 SQIVND (reference sequence). The V end lost 0 bases, the J end lost 4 bases, and 9 bases lay between the germline ends. The CDR3 protein is CASSIEGTGETQYF. Written as DNA, the CDR3 is TGTGCCAGTAGTATAGAGGGGACCGGAGAGACCCAGTACTTC.

This clonotype was observed a few times. V usage is TRBV11-2 and J usage is TRBJ2-3; TRBD2 might be the D (6 bases). This CDR3 comprises 15 residues. Per the germline V gene, CDR1 is SGHAT and CDR2 is FQNNGV. The germline V and J ends were trimmed by 0 bases and 0 bases, with 7 bases remaining between them. In nucleotides, the CDR3 is TGTGCCAGCAGCTTAGAGGGGGGAAGCACAGATACGCAGTATTTT. Its translation: CASSLEGGSTDTQYF.

This clonotype turned up a few times. The chain combines TRBV2 with TRBJ2-3; 8 bases are shared with TRBD2. V was clipped by 2 bases and J by 4 bases; unmatched bases: 2. The CDR3 is 14 amino acids. Looked up from germline, CDR1 is SNHLY and CDR2 is FYNNEI. CDR3 sequence: CASSERREADTQYF. In DNA form, the CDR3 reads TGTGCCAGCAGTGAAAGGCGGGAGGCAGATACGCAGTATTTT. The entire variable domain, with the rest obtained from reference TRBV2 and TRBJ2-3, is as follows: EPEVTQTPSHQVTQMGQEVILRCVPISNHLYFYWYRQILGQKVEFLVSFYNNEISEKSEIFDDQFSVERPDGSNFTLKIRSTKLEDSAMYFCASSERREADTQYFGPGTRLTVL.

This clonotype showed up just a few times. The rearrangement uses TRBV24-1 and TRBJ2-5; 10 bases match TRBD1. Looked up from germline, CDR1 is KGHDR and CDR2 is SFDVKD. V trimming: 5 bases; J trimming: 5 bases; junction bases outside the gene matches: 7. This CDR3 has 15 amino acids. The CDR3 sequence: CATSAGTGVRETQYF. The CDR3 DNA sequence: TGTGCCACCAGTGCCGGGACAGGGGTTCGGGAGACCCAGTACTTC.

This clonotype occurred a few times. The chain has TRBV9 and TRBJ1-2; TRBD1 matches 7 bases. The V segment lost 3 bases and the J segment 2 bases; nucleotides outside the gene matches: 10. Germline values: CDR1 SGDLS, CDR2 YYNGEE. The CDR3 contains 16 residues. CDR3 sequence (DNA): TGTGCCAGCAGCGGCCAGACAGGGAGGGCGAACTATGGCTACACCTTC. It codes for CASSGQTGRANYGYTF. Combining the CDR3 with reference TRBV9 and TRBJ1-2 gives the whole variable domain DSGVTQTPKHLITATGQRVTLRCSPRSGDLSVYWYQQSLDQGLQFLIQYYNGEERAKGNILERFSAQQFPDLHSELNLSSLELGDSALYFCASSGQTGRANYGYTFGSGTRLTVV.

This clonotype has just a few counts. The chain recombines TRBV19 with TRBJ2-5; 10 bases are a match to TRBD2. CDR1 is LNHDA and CDR2 is SQIVND in the germline V gene (reference sequence). CDR3 length: 15 residues. V was clipped by 6 bases and J by 1 base; unmatched bases: 5. The CDR3 nucleotides read TGTGCCAGTAGACGGCTAGCGGGGGCCCAAGAGACCCAGTACTTC. This translates into CASRRLAGAQETQYF.

This chain joins TRBV25-1 and TRBJ1-1, with 8 bases matching TRBD1. Germline loops: CDR1 MGHDK, CDR2 SYGVNS. The CDR3 has 13 amino acids. With 8 bases clipped from V and 2 bases from J, the junction kept 4 bases outside the gene matches. In nucleotides, the CDR3 is TGTGCCAGCTTGACAGGGGCCAACACTGAAGCTTTCTTT. It codes for CASLTGANTEAFF.

CDR3 sequence reads: CSARDRAGFIYEQYF. CDR3 nucleotide sequence: TGCAGTGCTAGAGATAGGGCAGGATTTATCTACGAGCAGTACTTC. The V and J genes are TRBV20-1 and TRBJ2-7; no reliable D call. V was cut by 0 bases and J by 3 bases, with 15 bases left in between. The CDR3 loop spans 15 amino acids. CDR1 and CDR2 from the germline V gene are DFQATT and SNEGSKA (reference sequence).

This clonotype was seen many times. This chain joins TRBV24-1 and TRBJ1-2; TRBD1 is a possible D gene (5 bases). V dropped 11 bases and J dropped 3 bases, with 24 bases sitting between them. The germline CDR1 and CDR2 sequences are KGHDR and SFDVKD. The CDR3 contains 16 residues. The CDR3 protein is CASSPPSQGEDYGYTF. The CDR3 DNA reads TGTGCCAGCTCACCACCATCTCAGGGAGAAGACTATGGCTACACCTTC.

The V call is TRBV10-3, the J call TRBJ1-2; D is possibly TRBD1 (6 bases). The germline gives CDR1 ENHRY, CDR2 SYGVKD. The CDR3 consists of 15 residues. Trimming stripped 4 bases from V and 0 bases from J, with 12 bases between. This CDR3 is CAISATGAANYGYTF. In DNA form, the CDR3 reads TGTGCCATCAGTGCGACAGGCGCTGCTAACTATGGCTACACCTTC.

This clonotype was detected many times. This sequence joins TRBV10-3 and TRBJ2-7; D ambiguous. Trimming shortened V by 5 bases and J by 5 bases, and 10 bases separated the two germline ends. The CDR3 is made up of 12 amino acids. Germline loops: CDR1 ENHRY, CDR2 SYGVKD. CDR3 residues: CAISKDTNEQYF. The DNA of the CDR3 is TGTGCCATCAGTAAAGACACGAACGAGCAGTACTTC.

The chain recombines TRBV4-3 with TRBJ1-2; unclear D gene. The CDR3 totals 16 residues. V gave up 4 bases and J gave up 3 bases, with 18 bases separating them. Germline V lookup: CDR1 LGHNA, CDR2 YSLEER. Written as DNA, the CDR3 is TGCGCCAGCAGCCTAACTATAAGCGATATGGACTATGGCTACACCTTC. This codes for CASSLTISDMDYGYTF.

The chain uses TRBV25-1 and TRBJ2-5, with TRBD2 matching over 8 bases. V lost 1 base and J lost 6; bases outside the gene matches: 13. There are 17 residues in the CDR3. Germline V gene sequence: CDR1 MGHDK, CDR2 SYGVNS. CDR3 nucleotides: TGTGCCAGCAGTGAATTTGCGTTAGCGGGGTATCGCCAGACCCAGTACTTC. Amino acid sequence: CASSEFALAGYRQTQYF.

Ten or more counts support this clonotype. The chain is built from TRBV20-1 and TRBJ1-5; D is possibly TRBD1 (6 bases). Germline V gene lookup returns CDR1 DFQATT and CDR2 SNEGSKA (reference sequence). The CDR3 spans 14 residues. V lost 2 bases, J lost 3 bases, and 11 bases lay in between. CDR3 sequence: CSARIGGDNQPQHF. DNA for the CDR3: TGCAGTGCTAGAATCGGGGGCGACAATCAGCCCCAGCATTTT.

This clonotype was seen ten or more times. The chain couples TRBV29-1 to TRBJ2-5; 9 bases fit TRBD1. The germline V gene has CDR1 SQVTM and CDR2 ANQGSEA. The V segment lost 3 bases and the J segment 2 bases; nucleotides outside the gene matches: 7. CDR3 length equals 15 residues. DNA for the CDR3: TGCAGCGTTGATCTGTTACAGGGGGCTCAAGAGACCCAGTACTTC. Protein: CSVDLLQGAQETQYF.

This clonotype was counted ten times or more. The rearrangement uses TRBV7-9 and TRBJ2-2; the D gene is possibly TRBD1 (5 bases). The V gene lost 2 bases and the J gene lost 2 bases, with 12 bases spanning the gap. This CDR3 contains 16 residues. In germline, CDR1 is SEHNR, CDR2 FQNEAQ (reference sequence). The DNA for the CDR3 is TGTGCCAGCAGCTTACCCGGACAAGAAAACACCGGGGAGCTGTTTTTT. Amino acids: CASSLPGQENTGELFF.

This clonotype was observed a few times. The J gene is TRBJ2-5, the V gene TRBV2, with D uncertain. Deletions cut 0 bases from V and 9 bases from J, with 14 bases between. There are 14 residues in the CDR3. Germline V CDR1 and CDR2: SNHLY, FYNNEI. CDR3 region: CASSEAGFHQPQYF. The CDR3 DNA reads TGTGCCAGCAGTGAAGCGGGGTTCCATCAGCCCCAGTACTTC. Combining the CDR3 with reference TRBV2 and TRBJ2-5 gives the whole variable domain EPEVTQTPSHQVTQMGQEVILRCVPISNHLYFYWYRQILGQKVEFLVSFYNNEISEKSEIFDDQFSVERPDGSNFTLKIRSTKLEDSAMYFCASSEAGFHQPQYFGPGTRLLVL.

This clonotype was seen many times. The J gene is TRBJ2-5, the V gene TRBV20-1; D is perhaps TRBD1 (6 bases). CDR1 and CDR2 from the germline V gene are DFQATT and SNEGSKA (reference sequence). The CDR3 spans 15 residues. With 0 bases removed from V and 3 bases from J, the gap between germline ends came to 14 bases. The CDR3 bases are TGCAGTGCTAGAGATGGGGCCAACAGGGAAGAGACCCAGTACTTC. Protein product: CSARDGANREETQYF.

The rearrangement uses TRBV10-3 and TRBJ2-7; the match to TRBD1 covers 8 bases. The V gene end was trimmed by 6 bases and the J gene end by 7 bases; junction bases not matched to a gene: 11. Germline V gene lookup returns CDR1 ENHRY and CDR2 SYGVKD. The CDR3 length is 14 residues. The DNA for the CDR3 is TGTGCCATCAGGATGACAGGGGTAAACAATGAGCAGTACTTC. Amino acid sequence: CAIRMTGVNNEQYF.

The chain employs TRBV10-3 and TRBJ1-2; D unresolved. V dropped 7 bases and J dropped 4 bases, with 13 bases sitting between them. CDR3 length equals 13 residues. CDR1 is ENHRY, CDR2 SYGVKD, per germline. CDR3 amino acids: CAINPQEGYGYTF. The CDR3 region has the DNA TGTGCCATCAATCCGCAGGAAGGCTATGGCTACACCTTC.

The chain has TRBV12-3 or TRBV12-4 and TRBJ2-5, with 7 bases fitting TRBD2. The CDR3 has 15 residues. J gave up 2 bases and V 5 bases, and 8 bases lay outside the gene matches. Here the CDR3 DNA reads TGTGCCAGCAGTGAACGACCTAGCGGACAAGAGACCCAGTACTTC. Its translation is CASSERPSGQETQYF.

This clonotype turned up a few times. The chain recombines TRBV20-1 with TRBJ2-2, with TRBD1 identical over 7 bases. Per the germline V gene, CDR1 is DFQATT and CDR2 is SNEGSKA (reference sequence). Trimming removed 6 bases from V and 0 bases from J; junction bases left unmatched: 4. The CDR3 totals 14 residues. The CDR3 spells CSAVTGTNTGELFF. Written as DNA, the CDR3 is TGCAGTGCGGTGACAGGGACGAACACCGGGGAGCTGTTTTTT.

At least ten counts were recorded for this clonotype. V is TRBV7-2 and J is TRBJ2-2; 8 bases align to TRBD1. Germline values: CDR1 SGHTA, CDR2 FQGNSA. This CDR3 is built from 14 residues. Losses at the gene ends were 5 bases for V and 6 bases for J; bases not matched to a gene: 5. DNA of the CDR3: TGTGCCAGCAGCCTAGGACAGGGCTCCGGGGAGCTGTTTTTT. Protein sequence: CASSLGQGSGELFF.

For this clonotype: A clone one base away is much larger, so this may be a read error. The chain recombines TRBV29-1 with TRBJ2-7; D is unclear. CDR3 length: 11 residues. The germline gives CDR1 SQVTM, CDR2 ANQGSEA. The CDR3 protein is CSGTVSGEQCF. Written as DNA, the CDR3 is TGCAGCGGCACAGTCTCGGGCGAGCAGTGCTTC.

The count of this clonotype is one. This chain joins TRBV20-1 and TRBJ1-2, with D possibly matching TRBD1 (6 bases). Trimming took 5 bases from V and 12 from J, leaving 16 bases between them. There are 11 residues in the CDR3. CDR1 and CDR2 from the germline V gene are DFQATT and SNEGSKA (reference sequence). In DNA form, the CDR3 reads TGCAGTGCTCTCGGACAGCCCGGGGACACCTTC. This translates into CSALGQPGDTF.